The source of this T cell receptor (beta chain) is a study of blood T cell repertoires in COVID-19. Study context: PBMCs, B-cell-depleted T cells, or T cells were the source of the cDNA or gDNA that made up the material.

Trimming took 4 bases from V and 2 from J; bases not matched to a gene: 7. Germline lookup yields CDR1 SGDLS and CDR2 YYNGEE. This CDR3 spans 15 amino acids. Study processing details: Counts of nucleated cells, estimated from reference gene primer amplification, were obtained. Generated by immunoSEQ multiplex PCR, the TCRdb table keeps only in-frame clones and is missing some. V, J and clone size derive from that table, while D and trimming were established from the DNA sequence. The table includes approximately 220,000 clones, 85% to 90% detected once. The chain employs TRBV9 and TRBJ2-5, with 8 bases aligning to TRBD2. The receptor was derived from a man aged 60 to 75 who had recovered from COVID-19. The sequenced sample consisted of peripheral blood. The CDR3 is CASSLGPSGQETQYF. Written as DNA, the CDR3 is TGTGCCAGCAGCCTAGGCCCTAGCGGGCAAGAGACCCAGTACTTC.